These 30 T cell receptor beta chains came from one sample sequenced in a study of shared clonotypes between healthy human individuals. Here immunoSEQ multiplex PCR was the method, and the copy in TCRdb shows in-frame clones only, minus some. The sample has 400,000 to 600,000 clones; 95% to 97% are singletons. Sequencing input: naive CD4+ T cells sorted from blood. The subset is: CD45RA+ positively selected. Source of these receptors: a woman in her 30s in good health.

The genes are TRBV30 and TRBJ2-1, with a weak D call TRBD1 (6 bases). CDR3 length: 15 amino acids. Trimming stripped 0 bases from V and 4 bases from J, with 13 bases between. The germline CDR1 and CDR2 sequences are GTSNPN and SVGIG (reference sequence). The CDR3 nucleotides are TGTGCCTGGAGTGTGGGGGCCCTTAGGTACAATGAGCAGTTCTTC. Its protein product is CAWSVGALRYNEQFF. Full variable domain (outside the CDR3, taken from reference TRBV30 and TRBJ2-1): SQTIHQWPATLVQPVGSPLSLECTVEGTSNPNLYWYRQAAGRGLQLLFYSVGIGQISSEVPQNLSASRPQDRQFILSSKKLLLSDSGFYLCAWSVGALRYNEQFFGPGTRLTVL.

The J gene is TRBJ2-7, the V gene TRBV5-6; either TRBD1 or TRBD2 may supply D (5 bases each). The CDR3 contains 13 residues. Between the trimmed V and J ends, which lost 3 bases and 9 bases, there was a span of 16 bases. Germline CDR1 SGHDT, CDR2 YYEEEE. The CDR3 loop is CASSSGTARGQYF. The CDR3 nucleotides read TGTGCCAGCAGCTCGGGGACCGCTCGCGGGCAGTACTTC.

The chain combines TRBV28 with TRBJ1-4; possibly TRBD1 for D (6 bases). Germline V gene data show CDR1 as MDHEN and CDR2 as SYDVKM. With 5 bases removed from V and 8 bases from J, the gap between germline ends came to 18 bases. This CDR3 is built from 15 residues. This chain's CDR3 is CASSPYRDTREKLFF. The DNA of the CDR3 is TGTGCCAGCAGTCCTTACCGGGACACGAGGGAAAAACTGTTTTTT.

The CDR3 sequence: CASSSPLAGGNYEQYF. In DNA, the CDR3 is TGTGCCAGCAGTTCCCCGCTCGCGGGAGGGAACTACGAGCAGTACTTC. The gene calls are TRBV28 and TRBJ2-7; 9 positions match TRBD2. The CDR3 runs 16 residues. The ends lost 4 bases at V and 3 bases at J; junction bases unmatched: 10. The germline V gene encodes CDR1 MDHEN and CDR2 SYDVKM.

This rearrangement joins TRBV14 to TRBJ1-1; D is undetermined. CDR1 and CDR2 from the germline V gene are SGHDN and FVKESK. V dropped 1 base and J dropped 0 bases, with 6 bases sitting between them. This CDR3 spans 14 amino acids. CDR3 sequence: CASSQGRMNTEAFF. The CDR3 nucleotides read TGTGCCAGCAGCCAAGGGCGGATGAACACTGAAGCTTTCTTT.

The CDR3: CASSIGWTQPYEQYF. The DNA for the CDR3 is TGTGCCAGTAGTATAGGGTGGACACAACCCTACGAGCAGTACTTC. The rearrangement links TRBV19 to TRBJ2-7, with D possibly matching TRBD1 (5 bases). CDR3 length: 15 residues. Trimming removed 1 base from V and 2 bases from J, with 12 bases in between. CDR1 and CDR2 (germline): LNHDA, SQIVND (reference sequence).

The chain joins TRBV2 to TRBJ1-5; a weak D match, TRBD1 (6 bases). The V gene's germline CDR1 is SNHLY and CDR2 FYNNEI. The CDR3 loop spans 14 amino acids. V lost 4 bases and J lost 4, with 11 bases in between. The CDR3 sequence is CASSGVRGNQPQHF. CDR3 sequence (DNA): TGTGCCAGCAGTGGGGTCAGGGGTAATCAGCCCCAGCATTTT.

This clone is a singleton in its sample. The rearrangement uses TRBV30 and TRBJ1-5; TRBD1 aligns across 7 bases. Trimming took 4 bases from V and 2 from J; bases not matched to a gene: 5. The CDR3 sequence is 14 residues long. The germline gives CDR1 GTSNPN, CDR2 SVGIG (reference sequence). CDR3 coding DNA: TGTGCCTGGAACAGGGGAGGAGGCAATCAGCCCCAGCATTTT. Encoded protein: CAWNRGGGNQPQHF. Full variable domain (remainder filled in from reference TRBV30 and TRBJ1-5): SQTIHQWPATLVQPVGSPLSLECTVEGTSNPNLYWYRQAAGRGLQLLFYSVGIGQISSEVPQNLSASRPQDRQFILSSKKLLLSDSGFYLCAWNRGGGNQPQHFGDGTRLSIL.

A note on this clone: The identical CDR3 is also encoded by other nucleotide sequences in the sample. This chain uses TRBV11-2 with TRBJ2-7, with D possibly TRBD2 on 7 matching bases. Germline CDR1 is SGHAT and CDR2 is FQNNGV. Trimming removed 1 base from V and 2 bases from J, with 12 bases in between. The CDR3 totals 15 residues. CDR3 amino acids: CASSLGSGGTYEQYF. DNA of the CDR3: TGTGCCAGCAGCTTAGGTTCGGGGGGCACCTACGAGCAGTACTTC.

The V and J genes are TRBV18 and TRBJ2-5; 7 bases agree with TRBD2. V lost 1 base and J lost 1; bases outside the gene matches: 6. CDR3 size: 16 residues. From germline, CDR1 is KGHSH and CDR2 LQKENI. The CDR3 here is CASSPLSKRGQETQYF. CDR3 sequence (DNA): TGTGCCAGCTCACCACTTTCCAAGCGGGGCCAAGAGACCCAGTACTTC.

CDR3 coding DNA: TGTGCCAGCTCACCACCTGGACAGCACACTGAAGCTTTCTTT. It specifies CASSPPGQHTEAFF. This chain connects TRBV18 to TRBJ1-1, with TRBD1 as a possible D gene (6 bases). The CDR3 length is 14 residues. V gave up 0 bases and J gave up 3 bases, with 8 bases separating them. From germline, CDR1 is KGHSH and CDR2 LQKENI.

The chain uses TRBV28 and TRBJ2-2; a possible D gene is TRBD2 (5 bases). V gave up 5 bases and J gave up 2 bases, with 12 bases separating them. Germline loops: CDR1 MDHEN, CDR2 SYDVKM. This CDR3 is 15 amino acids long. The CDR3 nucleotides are TGTGCCAGCAGTCCCCATAGCGTTAACACCGGGGAGCTGTTTTTT. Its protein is CASSPHSVNTGELFF.

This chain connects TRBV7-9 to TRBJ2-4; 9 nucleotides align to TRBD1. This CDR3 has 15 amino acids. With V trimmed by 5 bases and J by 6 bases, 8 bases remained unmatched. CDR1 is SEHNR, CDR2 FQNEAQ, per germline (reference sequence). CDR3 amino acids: CASSTDRGRGNIQYF. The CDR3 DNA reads TGTGCCAGCAGCACGGACAGGGGACGGGGAAACATTCAGTACTTC.

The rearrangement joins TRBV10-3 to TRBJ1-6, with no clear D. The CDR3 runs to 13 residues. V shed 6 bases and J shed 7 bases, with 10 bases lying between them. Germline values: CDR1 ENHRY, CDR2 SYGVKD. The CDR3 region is CAISPALNSPLHF. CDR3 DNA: TGTGCCATCAGCCCCGCCTTGAATTCACCCCTCCACTTT.

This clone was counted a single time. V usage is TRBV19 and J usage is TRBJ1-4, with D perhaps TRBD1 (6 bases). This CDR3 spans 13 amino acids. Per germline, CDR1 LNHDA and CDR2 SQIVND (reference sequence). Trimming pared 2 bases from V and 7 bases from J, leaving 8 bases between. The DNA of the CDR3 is TGTGCCAGTAGTATACAGGGGCGTGAAAAACTGTTTTTT. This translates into CASSIQGREKLFF.

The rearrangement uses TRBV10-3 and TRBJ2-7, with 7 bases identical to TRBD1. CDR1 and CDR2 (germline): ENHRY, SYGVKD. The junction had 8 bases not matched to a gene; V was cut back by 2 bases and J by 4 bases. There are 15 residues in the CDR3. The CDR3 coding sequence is TGTGCCATCAGTGAGCTAGAACAGGGGAAATACGAGCAGTACTTC. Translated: CAISELEQGKYEQYF.

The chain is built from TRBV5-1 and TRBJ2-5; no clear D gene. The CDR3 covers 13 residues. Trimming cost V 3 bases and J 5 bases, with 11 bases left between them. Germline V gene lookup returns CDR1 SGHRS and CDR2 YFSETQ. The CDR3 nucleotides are TGCGCCAGCAGCTCCGAGAAGTGGGAGACCCAGTACTTC. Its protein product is CASSSEKWETQYF.

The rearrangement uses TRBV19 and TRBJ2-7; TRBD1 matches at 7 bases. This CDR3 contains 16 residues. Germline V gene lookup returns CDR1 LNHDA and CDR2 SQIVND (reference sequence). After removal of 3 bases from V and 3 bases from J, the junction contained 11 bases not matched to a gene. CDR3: CASSMESRDRLYEQYF. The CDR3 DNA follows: TGTGCCAGTAGTATGGAGAGCCGGGACAGACTCTACGAGCAGTACTTC.

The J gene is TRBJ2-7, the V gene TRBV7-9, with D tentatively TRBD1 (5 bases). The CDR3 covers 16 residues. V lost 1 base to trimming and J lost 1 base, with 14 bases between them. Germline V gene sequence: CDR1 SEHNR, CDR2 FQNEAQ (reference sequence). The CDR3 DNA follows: TGTGCCAGCAGCTTAGTATCATGGGGCGCTTCCTACGAGCAGTACTTC. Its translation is CASSLVSWGASYEQYF.

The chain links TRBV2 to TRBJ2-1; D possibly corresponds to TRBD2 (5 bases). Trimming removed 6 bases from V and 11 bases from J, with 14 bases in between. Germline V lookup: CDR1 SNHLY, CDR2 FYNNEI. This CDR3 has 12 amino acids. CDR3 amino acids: CASRATGIKQFF. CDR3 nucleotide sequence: TGTGCCAGCAGGGCGACCGGGATTAAGCAGTTCTTC.

The CDR3 bases are TGTGCCAGCTCCCCCTCGAGGGACTACGAGCAGTACTTC. It translates to CASSPSRDYEQYF. The V call is TRBV18, the J call TRBJ2-7, with TRBD2 as a possible D gene (5 bases). Germline V CDR1 and CDR2: KGHSH, LQKENI. V gave up 6 bases and J gave up 3 bases, with 12 bases separating them. There are 13 residues in the CDR3.

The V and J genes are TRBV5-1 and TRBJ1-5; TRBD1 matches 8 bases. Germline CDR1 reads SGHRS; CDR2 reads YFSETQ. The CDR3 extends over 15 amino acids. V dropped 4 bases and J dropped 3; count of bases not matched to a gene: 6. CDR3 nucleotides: TGCGCCAGCAGCCTGGGGACAGGCTACAATCAGCCCCAGCATTTT. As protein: CASSLGTGYNQPQHF.

CDR3 DNA sequence: TGTGCCAGCAGTGTAAGAGGGAATCAAGAGACCCAGTACTTC. It specifies CASSVRGNQETQYF. The rearrangement links TRBV11-2 to TRBJ2-5; the D gene is possibly TRBD2 (5 bases). Deletions cut 6 bases from V and 2 bases from J, with 13 bases between. The germline V gene has CDR1 SGHAT and CDR2 FQNNGV. The CDR3 extends over 14 amino acids.

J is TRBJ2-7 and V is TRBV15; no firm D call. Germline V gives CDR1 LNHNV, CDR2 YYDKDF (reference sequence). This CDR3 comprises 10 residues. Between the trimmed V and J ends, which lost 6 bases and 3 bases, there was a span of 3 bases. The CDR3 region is CATRVYEQYF. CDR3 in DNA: TGTGCCACCAGGGTCTACGAGCAGTACTTC.

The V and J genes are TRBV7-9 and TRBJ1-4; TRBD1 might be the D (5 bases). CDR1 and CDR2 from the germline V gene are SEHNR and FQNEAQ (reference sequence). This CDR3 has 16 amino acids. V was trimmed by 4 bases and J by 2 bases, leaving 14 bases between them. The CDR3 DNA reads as TGTGCCAGCAGCTCGGGACCGGGACGGACTAATGAAAAACTGTTTTTT. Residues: CASSSGPGRTNEKLFF.

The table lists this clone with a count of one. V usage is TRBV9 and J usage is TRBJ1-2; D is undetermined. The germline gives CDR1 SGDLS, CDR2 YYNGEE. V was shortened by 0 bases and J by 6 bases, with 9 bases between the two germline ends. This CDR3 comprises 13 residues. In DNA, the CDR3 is TGTGCCAGCAGCGTAGGGAACAACGATGGCTACACCTTC. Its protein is CASSVGNNDGYTF.

The CDR3 coding sequence is TGCGCCAGCAGCCAAGGGACATTTCTAGCCAAAAACATTCAGTACTTC. Translating it yields CASSQGTFLAKNIQYF. V usage is TRBV4-1 and J usage is TRBJ2-4; perhaps TRBD1 as D (5 bases). Trimming pared 1 base from V and 0 bases from J, leaving 10 bases between. The CDR3 covers 16 residues. Germline CDR1 is MGHRA and CDR2 is YSYEKL.

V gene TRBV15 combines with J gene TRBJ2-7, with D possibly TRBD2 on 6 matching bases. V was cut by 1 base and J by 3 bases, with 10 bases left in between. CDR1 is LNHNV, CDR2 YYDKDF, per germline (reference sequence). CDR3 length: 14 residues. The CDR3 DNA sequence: TGTGCCACCAGCAGAGGCGGGGCCGGCTACGAGCAGTACTTC. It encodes CATSRGGAGYEQYF.

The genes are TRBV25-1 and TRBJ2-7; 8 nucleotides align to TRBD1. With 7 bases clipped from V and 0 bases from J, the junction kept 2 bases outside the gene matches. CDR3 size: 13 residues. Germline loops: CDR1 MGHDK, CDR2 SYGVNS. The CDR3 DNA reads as TGTGCCAGCAATACAGGGGGCTCCTACGAGCAGTACTTC. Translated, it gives CASNTGGSYEQYF.

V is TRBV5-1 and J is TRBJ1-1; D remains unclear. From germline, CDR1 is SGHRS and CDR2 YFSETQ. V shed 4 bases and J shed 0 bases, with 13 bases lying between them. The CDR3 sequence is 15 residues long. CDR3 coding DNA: TGCGCCAGCAGCGATGCTGGTGGAATGAACACTGAAGCTTTCTTT. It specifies CASSDAGGMNTEAFF.